The present T cell receptor beta chain was sequenced within a study of Ad26.COV2.S vaccination and SARS-CoV-2 variants. Sample treatment: roughly 19 received Ad26.COV2.S at low or high dose, single or two shots; roughly 5 received placebo; per-sample allocation not given. Sampling was done on day 63 after the first vaccine or placebo injection. This CDR3 has 16 residues. Germline CDR1 is MDHEN and CDR2 is SYDVKM. With 9 bases clipped from V and 6 bases from J, the junction kept 14 bases outside the gene matches. TCRdb's table, derived via immunoSEQ multiplex PCR, lists solely in-frame clones and lacks some. Of almost 400,000 clones listed, about 89% are singletons.

The receptor was derived from a person between 18 and 65 years old who received the Ad26.COV2.S COVID-19 vaccine or a placebo. The chain carries TRBV28 and TRBJ2-4, with TRBD2 matching over 10 bases. This specimen was peripheral blood, taken in a trial of Ad26.COV2.S vaccine versus placebo. The CDR3 spells CASAPSSGRGGNIQYF. CDR3 DNA: TGTGCCAGTGCGCCCTCTAGCGGGAGAGGGGGAAACATTCAGTACTTC.